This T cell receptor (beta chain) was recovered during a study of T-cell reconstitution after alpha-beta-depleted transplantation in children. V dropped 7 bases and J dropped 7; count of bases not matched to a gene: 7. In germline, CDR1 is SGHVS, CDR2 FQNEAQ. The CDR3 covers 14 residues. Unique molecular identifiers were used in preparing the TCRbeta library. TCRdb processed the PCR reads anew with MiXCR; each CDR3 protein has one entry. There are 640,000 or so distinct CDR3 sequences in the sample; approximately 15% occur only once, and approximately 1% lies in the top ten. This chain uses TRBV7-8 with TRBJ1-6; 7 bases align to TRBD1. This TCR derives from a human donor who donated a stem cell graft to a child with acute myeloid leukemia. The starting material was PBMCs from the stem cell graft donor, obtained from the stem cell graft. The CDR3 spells CASTDRAANSPLHF. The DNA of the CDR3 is TGTGCCAGCACCGACAGGGCAGCGAATTCACCCCTCCACTTT.